This TCR beta chain stems from a study of cytomegalovirus exposure and HLA in healthy donors. Study outcomes and limitations: Available immune exposure information was restricted to CMV serostatus only. What TCR beta sequences reportedly achieved was accurate prediction of HLA-A and HLA-B alleles in most subjects. A later analysis reportedly found that, within productive TCRs, an Asian-associated ancestry cluster had fewer N-insertions than the mean observed across the roughly 700 donors. V- and J-gene trimming in TCR beta was tied to a missense DCLRE1C variant by an analysis performed later.

PCR primers comprised 60 Vbeta and 13 Jbeta primers. Sequencing used immunoSEQ multiplex PCR; TCRdb keeps in-frame clones, though not all of them. In the table there are 100,000 or so clones, roughly 76% of which are singletons. This clone was recorded once. Its antigen is unknown. Germline assignment: CDR1 MNHEY and CDR2 SMNVEV (reference sequence). Trimming removed 5 bases at V and 5 bases at J, with 24 bases between. The CDR3 loop spans 17 amino acids. The sequenced sample consisted of PBMCs. This clonotype originated in a woman between 35 and 50 years old in good health and CMV-seropositive. This chain joins TRBV27 and TRBJ2-5; D is possibly TRBD2 (5 bases). The chain's CDR3 is CASSPRPGVLGPETQYF. For the CDR3, the DNA is TGTGCCAGCAGTCCCAGGCCCGGGGTACTCGGACCGGAGACCCAGTACTTC.